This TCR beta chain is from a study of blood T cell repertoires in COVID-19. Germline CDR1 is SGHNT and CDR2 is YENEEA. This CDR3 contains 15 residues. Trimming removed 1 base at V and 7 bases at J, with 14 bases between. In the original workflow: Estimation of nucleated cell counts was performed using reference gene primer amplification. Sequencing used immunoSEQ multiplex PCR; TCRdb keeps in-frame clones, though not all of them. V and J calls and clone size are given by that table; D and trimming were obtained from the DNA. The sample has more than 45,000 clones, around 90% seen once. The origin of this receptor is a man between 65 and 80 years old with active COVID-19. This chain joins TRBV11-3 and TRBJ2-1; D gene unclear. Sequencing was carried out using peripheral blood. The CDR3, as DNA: TGTGCCAGCAGCTTAGCGGATGGGCTATCAAATGAGCAGTTCTTC. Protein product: CASSLADGLSNEQFF.